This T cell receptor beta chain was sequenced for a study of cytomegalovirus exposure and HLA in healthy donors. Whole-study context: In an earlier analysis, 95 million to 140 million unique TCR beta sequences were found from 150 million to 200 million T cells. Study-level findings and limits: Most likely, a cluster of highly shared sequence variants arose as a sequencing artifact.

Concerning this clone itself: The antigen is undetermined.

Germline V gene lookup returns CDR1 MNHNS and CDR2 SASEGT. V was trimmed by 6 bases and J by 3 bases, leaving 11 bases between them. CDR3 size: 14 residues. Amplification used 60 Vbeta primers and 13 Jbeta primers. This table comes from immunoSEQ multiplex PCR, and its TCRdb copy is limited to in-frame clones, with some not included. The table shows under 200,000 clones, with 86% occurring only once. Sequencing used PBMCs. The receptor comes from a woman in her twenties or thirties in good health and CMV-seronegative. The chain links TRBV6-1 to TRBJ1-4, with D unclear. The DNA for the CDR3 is TGTGCCAGCAGACCAGGCCAGTCTAATGAAAAACTGTTTTTT. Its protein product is CASRPGQSNEKLFF.